The rows below give T cell receptor beta chains drawn from one sample of a study of blood T cell repertoires in COVID-19. TCRdb keeps only in-frame clones here, not all; method: immunoSEQ multiplex PCR. The data contain 180,000 or so clones, 70% to 90% of them singletons. Input material: peripheral blood. Source of these receptors: a man in his fifties or sixties with acute or convalescent COVID-19. CDR3s include the opening cysteine and the closing phenylalanine or tryptophan. Each record gives: D gene, V gene, J gene, clone size, CDR3 protein, CDR3 DNA. A D gene is named only where the DNA matches it firmly. Not every row has a clone size; where given, it reads once, few, many or a size class.

d_call: -
v_call: TRBV12-3/TRBV12-4
j_call: TRBJ2-2
clone_size: -
cdr3_aa: CASRNSTGELFF
cdr3_nt: TGTGCCAGCAGGAATAGCACCGGGGAGCTGTTTTTT

d_call: -
v_call: TRBV24-1
j_call: TRBJ2-1
clone_size: -
cdr3_aa: CATSGTSKNEQFF
cdr3_nt: TGTGCCACCAGCGGGACTTCCAAAAATGAGCAGTTCTTC

d_call: -
v_call: TRBV20-1
j_call: TRBJ2-5
clone_size: many
cdr3_aa: CSGEVQETQYF
cdr3_nt: TGCAGTGGGGAGGTCCAAGAGACCCAGTACTTC

d_call: -
v_call: TRBV7-2
j_call: TRBJ2-3
clone_size: -
cdr3_aa: CASSLAHQTDTQYF
cdr3_nt: TGTGCCAGCAGCTTAGCTCATCAGACAGATACGCAGTATTTT

d_call: -
v_call: TRBV4-2
j_call: TRBJ2-5
clone_size: -
cdr3_aa: CASSQDLPGTQYF
cdr3_nt: TGTGCCAGCAGCCAAGACCTGCCCGGGACCCAGTACTTC

d_call: -
v_call: TRBV6-6
j_call: TRBJ1-1
clone_size: -
cdr3_aa: CASSYSTSGGTEAFF
cdr3_nt: TGTGCCAGCAGTTACTCTACGAGCGGGGGCACTGAAGCTTTCTTT

d_call: TRBD1
v_call: TRBV7-3
j_call: TRBJ2-1
clone_size: -
cdr3_aa: CASSSSPGQGYNEQFF
cdr3_nt: TGTGCCAGCAGTTCTTCTCCGGGACAGGGTTACAATGAGCAGTTCTTC

d_call: TRBD2
v_call: TRBV7-2
j_call: TRBJ2-1
clone_size: -
cdr3_aa: CASSRGLAGTEFF
cdr3_nt: TGTGCCAGCAGCCGGGGACTAGCGGGAACAGAGTTCTTC

d_call: -
v_call: TRBV30
j_call: TRBJ1-4
clone_size: -
cdr3_aa: CAWSVLTTNEKLFF
cdr3_nt: TGTGCCTGGAGTGTGCTAACAACTAATGAAAAACTGTTTTTT

d_call: TRBD2
v_call: TRBV4-2
j_call: TRBJ2-3
clone_size: -
cdr3_aa: CASSRTAGDGTDTQYF
cdr3_nt: TGTGCCAGCAGCCGGACAGCGGGAGACGGCACAGATACGCAGTATTTT

d_call: TRBD1
v_call: TRBV18
j_call: TRBJ2-2
clone_size: -
cdr3_aa: CASSRISGTGNTGELFF
cdr3_nt: TGTGCCAGCTCTCGTATTTCTGGGACAGGGAACACCGGGGAGCTGTTTTTT

d_call: TRBD2
v_call: TRBV6-6
j_call: TRBJ2-1
clone_size: -
cdr3_aa: CASSTTSGYPYNEQFF
cdr3_nt: TGTGCCAGCAGCACGACTAGCGGTTATCCCTACAATGAGCAGTTCTTC